These 20 T cell receptor beta chains were all obtained from the same sample, sequenced in a study of blood T cell repertoires in COVID-19 (dated by TCRdb to about 2020). The protocol used for the library was the immunoSEQ multiplex PCR assay. TCRdb took over this immuneACCESS table, retaining in-frame rearrangements with V and J assigned. Such tables are incomplete; in checked studies, under half of the missing clones stem from an unresolved V gene, and the remainder is unexplained. The sample table contains 120,000 or so clones; only one count was recorded for roughly 77% of them. The leading ten clones occupy under 20% of the sample. Sequenced material: peripheral blood. The receptors stem from a man in his sixties with active or convalescent COVID-19.

The gene calls are TRBV11-2 and TRBJ2-1, with D perhaps TRBD2 (5 bases). Germline-derived CDR1 and CDR2 are SGHAT and FQNNGV. This CDR3 comprises 16 residues. V lost 7 bases to trimming and J lost 0 bases, with 16 bases between them. The CDR3 region is CASTLGGMSSYNEQFF. CDR3 nucleotides: TGTGCCAGCACCCTAGGAGGCATGAGCTCCTACAATGAGCAGTTCTTC.

This clone showed up just a few times. The rearrangement links TRBV7-9 to TRBJ1-1; D gene unclear. The germline V and J ends were trimmed by 1 base and 2 bases, with 5 bases remaining between them. Germline lookup yields CDR1 SEHNR and CDR2 FQNEAQ (reference sequence). This CDR3 has 13 amino acids. The CDR3 sequence is CASSLGANTEAFF. In nucleotides, the CDR3 is TGTGCCAGCAGCTTAGGGGCTAACACTGAAGCTTTCTTT.

The rearrangement joins TRBV18 to TRBJ2-3, with TRBD2 matching 12 bases. Germline V gene data show CDR1 as KGHSH and CDR2 as LQKENI. Trimming cost V 4 bases and J 8 bases; bases outside gene matches: 16. The CDR3 is made up of 18 amino acids. CDR3: CASSLYRALAGGPVTQYF. The CDR3 DNA reads as TGTGCCAGCTCACTGTACAGGGCCCTAGCGGGAGGGCCAGTTACGCAGTATTTT.

This chain joins TRBV6-2 or TRBV6-3 and TRBJ2-1; D gene uncertain. The V end was cut by 4 bases, the J end by 3 bases, with 13 bases between. Germline V lookup: CDR1 MNHEY, CDR2 SVGEGT. This CDR3 region has 15 residues. CDR3 nucleotides: TGTGCCAGCAGTTCCAATATGAACTACTACAATGAGCAGTTCTTC. Translated, it gives CASSSNMNYYNEQFF.

The V call is TRBV4-2, the J call TRBJ2-5; 7 nucleotides line up with TRBD2. Germline CDR1 reads LGHNA; CDR2 reads YNFKEQ. V dropped 0 bases and J dropped 2; count of bases not matched to a gene: 3. The CDR3 extends over 15 amino acids. CDR3: CASSQEGAGQETQYF. DNA for the CDR3: TGTGCCAGCAGCCAAGAAGGAGCGGGGCAAGAGACCCAGTACTTC.

The gene calls are TRBV19 and TRBJ1-1; D gene unclear. Germline-derived CDR1 and CDR2 are LNHDA and SQIVND (reference sequence). The V and J ends lost 3 bases and 0 bases respectively, with 14 bases between them. This CDR3 is built from 16 residues. CDR3 DNA sequence: TGTGCCAGTAGTATTTTGGTAACCAGAATGAACACTGAAGCTTTCTTT. Translated, it gives CASSILVTRMNTEAFF. The full variable domain, with the rest looked up from reference TRBV19 and TRBJ1-1, is DGGITQSPKYLFRKEGQNVTLSCEQNLNHDAMYWYRQDPGQGLRLIYYSQIVNDFQKGDIAEGYSVSREKKESFPLTVTSAQKNPTAFYLCASSILVTRMNTEAFFGQGTRLTVV.

Only a few counts were recorded for this clone. This rearrangement joins TRBV4-1 to TRBJ2-1, with D perhaps TRBD1 (6 bases). CDR1 MGHRA and CDR2 YSYEKL come from the germline V gene. The CDR3 covers 18 residues. Trimming stripped 0 bases from V and 4 bases from J, with 19 bases between. For the CDR3, the DNA is TGCGCCAGCAGCCAAGAGGTAACCGGACAGAAAAGATACAATGAGCAGTTCTTC. Its protein product is CASSQEVTGQKRYNEQFF.

This chain's CDR3 is CASSQEVRTSRDEQYF. In nucleotides, the CDR3 is TGTGCCAGCAGCCAAGAAGTCCGGACTAGTCGCGACGAGCAGTACTTC. The V call is TRBV4-2, the J call TRBJ2-7, with 7 bases that match TRBD2. The CDR3 is 16 residues long. V lost 0 bases, J lost 5 bases, and 10 bases stayed unmatched. The V gene's germline CDR1 is LGHNA and CDR2 YNFKEQ.

The rearrangement joins TRBV5-1 to TRBJ2-5; 8 nucleotides agree with TRBD1. The CDR3 is made up of 16 amino acids. CDR1 is SGHRS and CDR2 is YFSETQ in the germline V gene. Trimming cost V 0 bases and J 3 bases; bases outside gene matches: 7. CDR3 amino acids: CASSLARDRREETQYF. The CDR3 nucleotides are TGCGCCAGCAGCTTGGCCCGGGACAGGAGAGAAGAGACCCAGTACTTC.

The genes are TRBV5-1 and TRBJ2-7, with 10 bases aligning to TRBD2. J lost 7 bases, V lost 0 bases, and 4 bases had no gene match. The germline gives CDR1 SGHRS, CDR2 YFSETQ. The CDR3 covers 14 residues. As DNA, the CDR3 is TGCGCCAGCAGCTTGGCCACGACTAGCGGGGAGCAGTACTTC. It translates to CASSLATTSGEQYF.

The rearrangement joins TRBV28 to TRBJ1-6; 8 bases fit TRBD1. Looked up from germline, CDR1 is MDHEN and CDR2 is SYDVKM. This CDR3 has 19 residues. Trimming cost V 6 bases and J 5 bases; bases outside gene matches: 18. The CDR3 nucleotides are TGTGCCAGCAGCACTTTAGGGGGGGGGACAGGTTCCCATAATTCACCCCTCCACTTT. Amino acid sequence: CASSTLGGGTGSHNSPLHF. Full variable domain (remainder filled in from reference TRBV28 and TRBJ1-6): DVKVTQSSRYLVKRTGEKVFLECVQDMDHENMFWYRQDPGLGLRLIYFSYDVKMKEKGDIPEGYSVSREKKERFSLILESASTNQTSMYLCASSTLGGGTGSHNSPLHFGNGTRLTVT.

The J gene is TRBJ1-1, the V gene TRBV2, with D perhaps matching TRBD1 (5 bases). This CDR3 spans 14 amino acids. Germline V gives CDR1 SNHLY, CDR2 FYNNEI. The V and J ends lost 4 bases and 1 base respectively, with 10 bases between them. CDR3 DNA sequence: TGTGCCAGCAGTGCGGCGGGGGGGAACACTGAAGCTTTCTTT. This encodes CASSAAGGNTEAFF. Using reference TRBV2 and TRBJ1-1 for the parts outside the CDR3, the full variable domain is EPEVTQTPSHQVTQMGQEVILRCVPISNHLYFYWYRQILGQKVEFLVSFYNNEISEKSEIFDDQFSVERPDGSNFTLKIRSTKLEDSAMYFCASSAAGGNTEAFFGQGTRLTVV.

The V call is TRBV15, the J call TRBJ2-1, with 7 bases lining up with TRBD2. Germline V gives CDR1 LNHNV, CDR2 YYDKDF (reference sequence). The CDR3 is 12 amino acids. V lost 5 bases to trimming and J lost 9 bases; unmatched junction nucleotides: 4. In DNA, the CDR3 is TGTGCCACCAGCCGGCGGACTAGTGAGCAGTTCTTC. This translates into CATSRRTSEQFF.

The chain is built from TRBV4-2 and TRBJ1-2, with D possibly being TRBD1 (5 bases). Trimming removed 0 bases at V and 9 bases at J, with 8 bases between. Germline V CDR1 and CDR2: LGHNA, YNFKEQ. This CDR3 comprises 12 residues. This CDR3 reads CASSQERGSYTF. For the CDR3, the DNA is TGTGCCAGCAGCCAAGAACGGGGGAGCTACACCTTC.

The CDR3 is CASSPGSGGGYTF. The CDR3 DNA reads as TGTGCCAGCAGCCCGGGATCCGGGGGAGGCTACACCTTC. The rearrangement links TRBV3-1 (or the pseudogene TRBV3-2) to TRBJ1-2; the D gene is possibly TRBD1 (5 bases). Germline CDR1 is LGHDT and CDR2 is YNNKEL (reference sequence). V lost 4 bases and J lost 8, with 14 bases in between. The CDR3 consists of 13 residues.

This clone was detected a few times. This chain links TRBV28 with TRBJ1-6, with 11 bases lining up with TRBD1. The CDR3 spans 17 residues. Germline V lookup: CDR1 MDHEN, CDR2 SYDVKM. V trimming: 4 bases; J trimming: 10 bases; junction bases outside the gene matches: 12. In DNA form, the CDR3 reads TGTGCCAGCAGTTCCCCCACCTGGACAGGGGGCAGGTCACCCCTCCACTTT. Its protein is CASSSPTWTGGRSPLHF.

This chain uses TRBV18 with TRBJ2-2, with 13 positions matching TRBD2. Germline-derived CDR1 and CDR2 are KGHSH and LQKENI. CDR3 length: 17 amino acids. The ends lost 0 bases at V and 6 bases at J; junction bases unmatched: 4. The CDR3 DNA sequence: TGTGCCAGCTCACCACCTGGACTAGCGGGAGTCGCCGGGGAGCTGTTTTTT. It codes for CASSPPGLAGVAGELFF.

The genes are TRBV5-4 and TRBJ1-1, with TRBD1 matching over 9 bases. The CDR3 sequence is 15 residues long. The germline CDR1 and CDR2 sequences are SGHNT and YYREEE (reference sequence). V was clipped by 1 base and J by 5 bases; unmatched bases: 6. The CDR3 sequence: CASSLTGGGWTEAFF. DNA for the CDR3: TGTGCCAGCAGCTTGACAGGGGGCGGATGGACTGAAGCTTTCTTT.

The chain joins TRBV5-4 to TRBJ2-3; 7 bases are a match to TRBD2. The germline V gene has CDR1 SGHNT and CDR2 YYREEE (reference sequence). This CDR3 spans 14 amino acids. The J segment lost 6 bases and the V segment lost 4 bases, leaving 8 bases of the junction unmatched. CDR3 sequence reads: CASSPQAGVDTQYF. In DNA form, the CDR3 reads TGTGCCAGCAGCCCTCAGGCGGGGGTTGATACGCAGTATTTT.

V is TRBV21-1 and J is TRBJ2-3; TRBD1, the table's D call, lacks a check against the DNA. TRBV21-1 is termed a pseudogene. CDR3 size: 17 residues. CDR3 DNA sequence: TGTGCCAGCAGCAAAGTTGGTCTTGGGGGCAGCACAGATACGCAGTATTTT. Translation: CASSKVGLGGSTDTQYF.